The 3 T cell receptor beta chains below all came from one sample that was sequenced in a study of blood T cell repertoires in COVID-19. TCRdb keeps only in-frame clones here, not all; method: immunoSEQ multiplex PCR. The sample holds 60,000 to 85,000 clones, about 74% seen once. The source material was peripheral blood. Every receptor here comes from a human donor with acute or convalescent COVID-19. The donor label of this sample is uncertain.

This chain links TRBV13 with TRBJ2-7; 10 positions match TRBD1. V dropped 2 bases and J dropped 2; count of bases not matched to a gene: 3. Germline V CDR1 and CDR2: PRHDT, FYEKMQ (reference sequence). The CDR3 runs to 15 residues. CDR3 in DNA: TGTGCCAGCAGCTTACCCGGGACAGGGGCCTACGAGCAGTACTTC. It specifies CASSLPGTGAYEQYF.

V is TRBV3-1 (or the pseudogene TRBV3-2) and J is TRBJ1-1; D may be TRBD1 (5 bases). Per the germline V gene, CDR1 is LGHDT and CDR2 is YNNKEL (reference sequence). Deletions cut 4 bases from V and 6 bases from J, with 12 bases between. This CDR3 has 13 residues. CDR3 amino acids: CASSRRDYSEAFF. The CDR3 coding sequence is TGTGCCAGCAGCCGCAGGGACTATTCTGAAGCTTTCTTT.

The rearrangement links TRBV9 to TRBJ1-4; TRBD1 aligns across 9 bases. V lost 0 bases and J lost 4; bases outside the gene matches: 4. From germline, CDR1 is SGDLS and CDR2 YYNGEE. There are 16 residues in the CDR3. For the CDR3, the DNA is TGTGCCAGCAGCGTAGGGGACAGGGCTGATAATGAAAAACTGTTTTTT. Translated: CASSVGDRADNEKLFF.